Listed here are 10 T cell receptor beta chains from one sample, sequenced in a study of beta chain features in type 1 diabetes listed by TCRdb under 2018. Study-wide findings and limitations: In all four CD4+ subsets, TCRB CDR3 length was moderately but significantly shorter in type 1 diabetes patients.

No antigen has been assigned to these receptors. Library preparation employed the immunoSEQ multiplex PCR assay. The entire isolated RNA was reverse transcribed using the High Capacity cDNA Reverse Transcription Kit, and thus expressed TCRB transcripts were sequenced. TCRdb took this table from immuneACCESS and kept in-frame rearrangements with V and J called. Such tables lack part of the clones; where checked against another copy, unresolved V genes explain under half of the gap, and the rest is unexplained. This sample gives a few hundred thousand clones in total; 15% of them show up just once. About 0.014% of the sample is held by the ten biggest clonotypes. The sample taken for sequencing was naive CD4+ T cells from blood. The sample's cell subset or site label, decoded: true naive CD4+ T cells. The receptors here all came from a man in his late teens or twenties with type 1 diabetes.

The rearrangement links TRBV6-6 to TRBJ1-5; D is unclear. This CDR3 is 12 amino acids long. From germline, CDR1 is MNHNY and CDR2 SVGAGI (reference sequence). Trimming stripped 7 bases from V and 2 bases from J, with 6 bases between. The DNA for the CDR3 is TGTGCCAGCATGGGAGGCAATCAGCCCCAGCATTTT. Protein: CASMGGNQPQHF.

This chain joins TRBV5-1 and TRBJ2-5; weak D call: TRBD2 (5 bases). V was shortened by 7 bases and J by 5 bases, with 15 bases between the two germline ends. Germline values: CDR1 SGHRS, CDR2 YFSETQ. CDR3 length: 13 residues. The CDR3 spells CASSFPGDETQYF. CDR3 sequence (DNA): TGCGCCAGCTCATTCCCCGGGGATGAGACCCAGTACTTC.

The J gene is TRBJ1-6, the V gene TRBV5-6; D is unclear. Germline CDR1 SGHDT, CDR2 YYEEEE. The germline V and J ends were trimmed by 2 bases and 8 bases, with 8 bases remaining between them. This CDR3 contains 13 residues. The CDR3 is CASSFLQYSPLHF. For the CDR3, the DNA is TGTGCCAGCAGCTTCCTACAGTATTCACCCCTCCACTTT.

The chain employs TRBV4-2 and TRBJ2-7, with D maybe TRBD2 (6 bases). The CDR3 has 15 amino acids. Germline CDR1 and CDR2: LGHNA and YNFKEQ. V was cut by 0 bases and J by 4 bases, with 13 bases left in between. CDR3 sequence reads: CASSQDAASEYEQYF. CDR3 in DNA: TGTGCCAGCAGCCAAGATGCGGCTAGCGAGTACGAGCAGTACTTC.

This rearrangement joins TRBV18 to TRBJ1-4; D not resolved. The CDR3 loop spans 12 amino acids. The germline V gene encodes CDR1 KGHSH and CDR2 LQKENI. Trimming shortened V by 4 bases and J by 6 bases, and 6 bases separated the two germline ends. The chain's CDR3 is CASSLRDEKLFF. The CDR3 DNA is TGTGCCAGCTCACTACGGGATGAAAAACTGTTTTTT.

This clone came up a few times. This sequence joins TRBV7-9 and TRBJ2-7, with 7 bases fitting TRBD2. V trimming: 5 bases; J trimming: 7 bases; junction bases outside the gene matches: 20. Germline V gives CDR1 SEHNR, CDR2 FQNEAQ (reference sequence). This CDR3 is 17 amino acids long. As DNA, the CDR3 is TGTGCCAGCAGCCCCCGCGGGGTGATGTCCCGCGGGGGTGAGCAGTACTTC. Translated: CASSPRGVMSRGGEQYF. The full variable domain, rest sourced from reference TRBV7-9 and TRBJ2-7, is DTGVSQNPRHKITKRGQNVTFRCDPISEHNRLYWYRQTLGQGPEFLTYFQNEAQLEKSRLLSDRFSAERPKGSFSTLEIQRTEQGDSAMYLCASSPRGVMSRGGEQYFGPGTRLTVT.

The CDR3 DNA follows: TGCGCCAGCAGCCAAGCCATGAGACTAGCGGGCGCAGATACGCAGTATTTT. It codes for CASSQAMRLAGADTQYF. The genes are TRBV4-3 and TRBJ2-3, with 10 nucleotides matching TRBD2. The CDR3 is 17 residues long. The germline V gene has CDR1 LGHNA and CDR2 YSLEER. J was trimmed by 4 bases and V by 1 base; bases with no gene match: 8.

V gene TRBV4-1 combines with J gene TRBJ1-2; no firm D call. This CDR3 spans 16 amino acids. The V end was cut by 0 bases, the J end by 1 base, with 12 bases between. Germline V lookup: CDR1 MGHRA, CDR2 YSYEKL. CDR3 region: CASSQDLARRNYGYTF. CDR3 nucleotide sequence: TGCGCCAGCAGCCAAGATTTAGCCCGTCGTAACTATGGCTACACCTTC.

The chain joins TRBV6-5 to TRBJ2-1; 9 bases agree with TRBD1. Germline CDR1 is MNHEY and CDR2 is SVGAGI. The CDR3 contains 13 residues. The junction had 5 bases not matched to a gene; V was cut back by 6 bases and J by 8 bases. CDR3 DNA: TGTGCCAGCAGGTCCGGGACAGGGTATGAGCAGTTCTTC. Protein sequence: CASRSGTGYEQFF.

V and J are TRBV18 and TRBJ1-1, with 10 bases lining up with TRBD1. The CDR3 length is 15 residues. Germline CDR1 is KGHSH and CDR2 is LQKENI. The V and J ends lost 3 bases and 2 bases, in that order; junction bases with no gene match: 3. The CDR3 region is CASSPRQGANTEAFF. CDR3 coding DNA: TGTGCCAGCTCACCCCGACAGGGGGCCAACACTGAAGCTTTCTTT.